This T cell receptor beta chain was obtained from a study of early T cells in non-severe SARS-CoV-2 infection. The overall study: Bulk RNA isolated from unsorted whole blood underwent sequencing; chains were not paired. Study-wide findings and caveats: Missing private and CD4 specificities, VDJdb matching favored anti-spike CD8 responses.

This clonotype was seen many times. Its matching antigen is unknown. The protocol attached unique molecular identifiers to individual cDNA molecules. TCRdb reanalysed the 5' RACE reads using MiXCR and keeps one entry per CDR3 protein. The table records 35,000 to 40,000 distinct CDR3 sequences, roughly 6.2% of them present only once. The germline CDR1 and CDR2 sequences are SGHTA and FQGNSA. V was pared by 5 bases and J by 0 bases, with 9 bases between. The CDR3 consists of 14 residues. This chain uses TRBV7-2 with TRBJ2-3; D uncertain. The receptor was isolated from an adult who was a healthcare worker with PCR-confirmed SARS-CoV-2 infection or an uninfected control (not recorded which). Sequencing input: whole blood. Written as DNA, the CDR3 is TGTGCCAGCAGCCCCACAACTAGCACAGATACGCAGTATTTT. It specifies CASSPTTSTDTQYF.